The 6 T cell receptor beta chains in this list originate from one sample, sequenced in a study of blood T cell repertoires in COVID-19. Here immunoSEQ multiplex PCR was the method, and the copy in TCRdb shows in-frame clones only, minus some. The sample includes about 120,000 clones, around four fifths of them seen just once. Material for sequencing was peripheral blood. These receptors all come from a young man with acute or convalescent COVID-19.

CDR3 sequence reads: CASSQGGTAYGYTF. The CDR3 region has the DNA TGTGCCAGCAGTCAAGGCGGGACAGCCTATGGCTACACCTTC. The chain combines TRBV11-2 with TRBJ1-2, with 7 bases that match TRBD1. The CDR3 has 14 amino acids. CDR1 is SGHAT and CDR2 is FQNNGV in the germline V gene. With V trimmed by 6 bases and J by 4 bases, 8 bases remained unmatched.

The chain has TRBV15 and TRBJ1-5, with a tentative D call TRBD1 (5 bases). The CDR3 is 14 residues long. CDR1 and CDR2 (germline): LNHNV, YYDKDF (reference sequence). Trimming stripped 5 bases from V and 6 bases from J, with 14 bases between. In DNA form, the CDR3 reads TGTGCCACCAGCGCCGGGAGTGGGGCTCAGCCCCAGCATTTT. Translated, it gives CATSAGSGAQPQHF.

This chain links TRBV27 with TRBJ2-7; D ambiguous. V was trimmed by 5 bases and J by 4 bases, leaving 12 bases between them. Germline values: CDR1 MNHEY, CDR2 SMNVEV (reference sequence). The length of the CDR3 is 13 residues. The CDR3 coding sequence is TGTGCCAGCAGTCCCTTCGTCGGGTACGAGCAGTACGTC. It codes for CASSPFVGYEQYV.

The V call is TRBV12-3 or TRBV12-4, the J call TRBJ2-5; maybe TRBD2 (6 bases). The CDR3 is 13 residues long. Trimming stripped 8 bases from V and 3 bases from J, with 13 bases between. The CDR3 spells CASSPREKETQYF. For the CDR3, the DNA is TGTGCCAGCTCCCCCCGGGAGAAAGAGACCCAGTACTTC.

This chain connects TRBV4-1 to TRBJ1-6; D is perhaps TRBD1 (5 bases). V was shortened by 0 bases and J by 0 bases, with 9 bases between the two germline ends. The CDR3 is made up of 17 amino acids. The V gene's germline CDR1 is MGHRA and CDR2 YSYEKL. CDR3 DNA: TGCGCCAGCAGCCAAGAGAGACAGAGCTCCTATAATTCACCCCTCCACTTT. Amino acid sequence: CASSQERQSSYNSPLHF.

J is TRBJ1-2 and V is TRBV30, with 9 nucleotides matching TRBD1. This CDR3 comprises 16 residues. Trimming removed 3 bases from V and 4 bases from J; junction bases left unmatched: 12. The V gene's germline CDR1 is GTSNPN and CDR2 SVGIG (reference sequence). The CDR3 loop is CAWRFGQGSMGYGYTF. The CDR3, as DNA: TGTGCCTGGAGATTCGGACAGGGGTCGATGGGCTATGGCTACACCTTC.